A single sample is the source of the 32 T cell receptor beta chains below, sequenced in a study of blood T cells in healthy people across ages. Next came a second PCR, run for about 6 to 12 cycles, which used a sample-barcoded 5' primer along with a J-beta primer mix. TCRdb passed the 5' RACE reads through MiXCR, listing each CDR3 protein once. The data show approximately 800,000 distinct CDR3 sequences, 30% to 45% seen once. Sequenced sample: blood. The receptors come from a man younger than 35 in good health.

The table lists this clonotype with a count of one. CDR3 sequence (DNA): TGTGCCAGCACCCCGGACAGCGCCAAAAACATTCAGTACTTC. Translating it yields CASTPDSAKNIQYF. This chain links TRBV25-1 with TRBJ2-4; maybe TRBD1 (6 bases). The V and J ends lost 7 bases and 1 base respectively, with 11 bases between them. This CDR3 has 14 residues. Germline CDR1 MGHDK, CDR2 SYGVNS.

This rearrangement joins TRBV6-2 or TRBV6-3 to TRBJ2-5; TRBD2 is a possible D gene (6 bases). The end of the DNA fits TRBJ2-1 better, so the J call may be wrong. CDR3 size: 15 residues. CDR1 MNHEY and CDR2 SVGEGT come from the germline V gene. For the CDR3, the DNA is TGTGCCAGCAACCCCGGGGAGGCAGTCCAAGAGACCCAGTTCTTC. Protein: CASNPGEAVQETQFF.

This clonotype has more than one count but fewer than ten. The V call is TRBV10-3, the J call TRBJ1-1, with TRBD1 matching 9 bases. Per the germline V gene, CDR1 is ENHRY and CDR2 is SYGVKD. CDR3 length equals 13 residues. V gave up 11 bases and J gave up 4 bases; unmatched junction bases: 8. CDR3 in DNA: TGTGCCTCAAAACAGGGGGCAGCCACTGAAGCTTTCTTT. Residues: CASKQGAATEAFF.

This clonotype was seen once. One end of the junction does not line up with germline, which may come from a read error. The chain employs TRBV7-9 and TRBJ2-1, with 8 bases fitting TRBD1. This CDR3 spans 15 amino acids. CDR1 is SEHNR, CDR2 FQNEAQ, per germline (reference sequence). The CDR3 DNA reads as TGTGCCAGCAGCTTCCCTAGACAGGGGTTTAATGAGCAGTTATTC. Its protein product is CASSFPRQGFNEQLF. Filled out from reference TRBV7-9 and TRBJ2-1, the complete variable domain reads DTGVSQNPRHKITKRGQNVTFRCDPISEHNRLYWYRQTLGQGPEFLTYFQNEAQLEKSRLLSDRFSAERPKGSFSTLEIQRTEQGDSAMYLCASSFPRQGFNEQLFGPGTRLTVL.

This chain uses TRBV27 with TRBJ2-1; 7 bases map to TRBD1. The J call may be in error: the DNA end matches TRBJ2-7 better. Germline CDR1 and CDR2: MNHEY and SMNVEV (reference sequence). This CDR3 has 15 residues. The CDR3 here is CASSHMDRPYNEQYF. The CDR3 nucleotides are TGTGCCAGCAGTCACATGGACAGGCCATACAATGAGCAGTACTTC.

With regard to this clonotype: A read error may explain this, as a much larger clone is one base away. The chain joins TRBV2 to TRBJ2-7; D unresolved. Deletions cut 10 bases from V and 6 bases from J, with 13 bases between. CDR3 length equals 11 residues. CDR1 and CDR2 (germline): SNHLY, FYNNEI. DNA for the CDR3: TGTGCCACAAGCCCAAATCGCGAGCAGTACTTC. Encoded protein: CATSPNREQYF. Combining the CDR3 with reference TRBV2 and TRBJ2-7 gives the whole variable domain EPEVTQTPSHQVTQMGQEVILRCVPISNHLYFYWYRQILGQKVEFLVSFYNNEISEKSEIFDDQFSVERPDGSNFTLKIRSTKLEDSAMYFCATSPNREQYFGPGTRLTVT.

This clonotype was seen a handful of times. A much larger clonotype is one base distant, so this may be a read error. The chain links TRBV20-1 to TRBJ2-7; 8 positions agree with TRBD2. Germline values: CDR1 DFQATT, CDR2 SNEGSKA (reference sequence). V shed 3 bases and J 7 bases; nucleotides not matched to a gene: 14. The CDR3 spans 15 residues. CDR3 sequence (DNA): TGCAGTGCTAGTTCGGGACTAGAGGACCAATATGAGCAGTACTTC. Translating it yields CSASSGLEDQYEQYF.

J is TRBJ2-1 and V is TRBV7-2, with D possibly being TRBD1 (5 bases). CDR1 is SGHTA, CDR2 FQGNSA, per germline. With 2 bases removed from V and 6 bases from J, the gap between germline ends came to 14 bases. The length of the CDR3 is 15 residues. The CDR3 here is CASSLLRTQGNEQFF. The CDR3 coding sequence is TGTGCCAGCAGCTTACTCCGGACACAAGGCAATGAGCAGTTCTTC.

This clonotype occurred a few times. The chain carries TRBV6-6 and TRBJ2-3, with a weak D call TRBD1 (5 bases). Germline CDR1 is MNHNY and CDR2 is SVGAGI (reference sequence). V was trimmed by 4 bases and J by 2 bases, leaving 10 bases between them. This CDR3 spans 14 amino acids. The CDR3 is CASSSGLTTDTQYF. CDR3 DNA sequence: TGTGCCAGCAGTTCAGGGCTGACCACAGATACGCAGTATTTT.

This clonotype appeared many times. J is TRBJ2-1 and V is TRBV18, with D perhaps matching TRBD2 (5 bases). This CDR3 has 15 amino acids. The germline CDR1 and CDR2 sequences are KGHSH and LQKENI. The V and J ends lost 0 bases and 6 bases respectively, with 12 bases between them. The CDR3 region is CASSPPLRASNEQFF. The DNA of the CDR3 is TGTGCCAGCTCACCACCGCTGAGGGCATCCAATGAGCAGTTCTTC.

This clonotype appeared a few times. The chain has TRBV12-3 or TRBV12-4 and TRBJ1-2, with TRBD1 matching 7 bases. Trimming took 6 bases from V and 7 from J; bases not matched to a gene: 11. This CDR3 contains 14 residues. The CDR3 reads CASRRGQSGFGYTF. CDR3 bases: TGTGCCAGCAGGCGGGGACAGTCGGGTTTTGGCTACACCTTC.

The chain joins TRBV20-1 to TRBJ1-6; D may be TRBD1 (5 bases). V was pared by 6 bases and J by 9 bases, with 12 bases between. The CDR3 is 12 amino acids. Germline CDR1 and CDR2: DFQATT and SNEGSKA (reference sequence). The CDR3 protein is CSAPGQPSPLHF. DNA of the CDR3: TGCAGTGCCCCCGGACAACCTTCACCCCTCCACTTT.

The V gene is TRBV18, the J gene TRBJ1-2, with 7 bases lining up with TRBD1. V dropped 3 bases and J dropped 1; count of bases not matched to a gene: 5. This CDR3 spans 15 amino acids. Germline CDR1 is KGHSH and CDR2 is LQKENI. CDR3 coding DNA: TGTGCCAGCTCACCGACAGGGAAAGATAACTATGGCTACACCTTC. Translated, it gives CASSPTGKDNYGYTF.

The CDR3 bases are TGTGCCAGCAGTTATACGGACGGTGGAAACACTGAAGCTTTCTTT. Residues: CASSYTDGGNTEAFF. The chain uses TRBV6-2 or TRBV6-3 and TRBJ1-1, with D unclear. This CDR3 is 15 amino acids long. The V gene lost 3 bases and the J gene lost 2 bases, with 13 bases spanning the gap. In germline, CDR1 is MNHEY, CDR2 SVGEGT.

This clonotype was counted only a few times. The V and J genes are TRBV27 and TRBJ1-4; D unclear. CDR1 MNHEY and CDR2 SMNVEV come from the germline V gene (reference sequence). The CDR3 has 16 amino acids. V was trimmed by 4 bases and J by 4 bases, leaving 16 bases between them. CDR3 loop: CASSSRISDINEKLFF. The CDR3 DNA sequence: TGTGCCAGCAGTTCCCGGATTTCAGATATTAATGAAAAACTGTTTTTT.

This sequence joins TRBV28 and TRBJ1-2; D might be TRBD1 (6 bases). Germline V CDR1 and CDR2: MDHEN, SYDVKM. This CDR3 region has 15 residues. Deletions cut 5 bases from V and 4 bases from J, with 17 bases between. CDR3 coding DNA: TGTGCCAGCAGTCCAGACGGGGGGCTTGGCTATGGCTACACCTTC. Translating gives CASSPDGGLGYGYTF.

This clonotype was seen more than once but under ten times. The rearrangement joins TRBV5-6 to TRBJ2-6; possible D gene TRBD1, 6 bases. This CDR3 spans 16 amino acids. The V gene lost 2 bases and the J gene lost 1 base, with 10 bases spanning the gap. Germline V CDR1 and CDR2: SGHDT, YYEEEE. The CDR3 nucleotides read TGTGCCAGCAGCTTTAAAACAGGGTCTGGGGCCAACGTCCTGACTTTC. It codes for CASSFKTGSGANVLTF.

This clonotype was seen a few times. The V and J genes are TRBV7-7 and TRBJ2-2; maybe TRBD2 (5 bases). Germline V lookup: CDR1 SSHAT, CDR2 FNYEAQ (reference sequence). Trimming pared 5 bases from V and 2 bases from J, leaving 18 bases between. The CDR3 extends over 17 amino acids. The CDR3 DNA sequence: TGTGCCAGCAGCCCCTTTGGGTCCGGGAAAAACACCGGGGAGCTGTTTTTT. Translation: CASSPFGSGKNTGELFF.

With respect to this clonotype: An end of the junction does not agree with germline; a read error may underlie this. The chain recombines TRBV12-3 or TRBV12-4 with TRBJ1-5; D perhaps matches TRBD1 (5 bases). CDR3 length: 16 amino acids. DNA of the CDR3: TGTGCCGGCAGTCCTGGACATCTCGACGGCAATCAGCCCCAGCATTTT. Translation gives CAGSPGHLDGNQPQHF.

V gene TRBV4-1 combines with J gene TRBJ1-5; the D is unclear. The CDR3 has 15 amino acids. Germline values: CDR1 MGHRA, CDR2 YSYEKL. Trimming left V 2 bases short and J 4 bases short, with 12 bases between. CDR3 sequence (DNA): TGCGCCAGCAGCCAATCTAACAGCCTAAATCAGCCCCAGCATTTT. The encoded protein is CASSQSNSLNQPQHF.

The chain employs TRBV14 and TRBJ1-4; no definite D call. The V end was cut by 1 base, the J end by 8 bases, with 14 bases between. Germline V CDR1 and CDR2: SGHDN, FVKESK. The CDR3 covers 15 residues. In nucleotides, the CDR3 is TGTGCCAGCAGCCAAGCAAGGGCTTTGGGAGAAAAACTGTTTTTT. Encoded protein: CASSQARALGEKLFF.

Notes on this clonotype: This may arise from a read error, as a much more abundant clone is one base away. This sequence joins TRBV12-3 or TRBV12-4 and TRBJ2-2, with D perhaps matching TRBD2 (6 bases). The CDR3 spans 16 residues. The V and J ends lost 3 bases and 6 bases respectively, with 17 bases between them. The CDR3 DNA is TGTGCCAGCAGTTTTGGTCCCGCGGGGTATTCCGGGGAGCTGTTTTTT. Its translation: CASSFGPAGYSGELFF.

In its sample, this clonotype was seen many times. This rearrangement joins TRBV12-3 or TRBV12-4 to TRBJ1-5; tentative D call: TRBD1 (6 bases). V gave up 7 bases and J gave up 4 bases, with 8 bases separating them. The CDR3 has 12 amino acids. CDR3 sequence: CASKRGNQPQHF. CDR3 DNA sequence: TGTGCCAGCAAGAGGGGGAATCAGCCCCAGCATTTT.

This clonotype was detected only a few times. DNA for the CDR3: TGCGCCAGCAGCTTTGACAGCTACACAGATACGCAGTATTTT. This encodes CASSFDSYTDTQYF. The chain joins TRBV5-1 to TRBJ2-3; perhaps TRBD1 as D (5 bases). The length of the CDR3 is 14 residues. CDR1 is SGHRS and CDR2 is YFSETQ in the germline V gene. V gave up 2 bases and J gave up 2 bases, with 9 bases separating them.

J is TRBJ1-4 and V is TRBV6-5, with D maybe TRBD1 (6 bases). V lost 6 bases to trimming and J lost 10 bases, with 15 bases between them. The germline gives CDR1 MNHEY, CDR2 SVGAGI. CDR3 length equals 13 residues. The CDR3 sequence: CASSLSKGGKLFF. CDR3 nucleotide sequence: TGTGCCAGCAGCCTAAGTAAGGGGGGAAAACTGTTTTTT.

V gene TRBV2 combines with J gene TRBJ2-1; D is possibly TRBD1 or TRBD2 (5 bases each). The V and J ends lost 1 base and 0 bases respectively, with 10 bases between them. The CDR3 is 16 amino acids. Germline V lookup: CDR1 SNHLY, CDR2 FYNNEI. In nucleotides, the CDR3 is TGTGCCAGCAGTGAAGTCGGGACGGCCTCCTACAATGAGCAGTTCTTC. The encoded protein is CASSEVGTASYNEQFF.

This clonotype was found a few times. The V call is TRBV9, the J call TRBJ2-7; 7 bases line up with TRBD2. J lost 7 bases, V lost 3 bases, and 10 bases had no gene match. This CDR3 is 14 amino acids long. CDR1 and CDR2 from the germline V gene are SGDLS and YYNGEE. CDR3 loop: CASSGGGAYNEQYF. The CDR3 DNA reads as TGTGCCAGCAGCGGCGGGGGAGCATACAATGAGCAGTACTTC.

The chain links TRBV9 to TRBJ1-5; TRBD1 is a possible D gene (5 bases). Germline values: CDR1 SGDLS, CDR2 YYNGEE. V lost 4 bases and J lost 5, with 13 bases in between. This CDR3 is built from 14 residues. CDR3 sequence reads: CASSPYGAHQPQHF. The CDR3 nucleotides are TGTGCCAGCAGCCCCTATGGGGCCCATCAGCCCCAGCATTTT.

This clonotype was recorded a few times. The chain uses TRBV9 and TRBJ2-5, with D unresolved. The V end lost 2 bases, the J end lost 2 bases, and 10 bases lay between the germline ends. From germline, CDR1 is SGDLS and CDR2 YYNGEE. CDR3 length: 14 amino acids. In DNA, the CDR3 is TGTGCCAGCAGCGTTTCTCAGCGTCAAGAGACCCAGTACTTC. Its protein is CASSVSQRQETQYF. Filled out from reference TRBV9 and TRBJ2-5, the complete variable domain reads DSGVTQTPKHLITATGQRVTLRCSPRSGDLSVYWYQQSLDQGLQFLIQYYNGEERAKGNILERFSAQQFPDLHSELNLSSLELGDSALYFCASSVSQRQETQYFGPGTRLLVL.

The rearrangement joins TRBV4-1 to TRBJ2-1, with 10 bases identical to TRBD2. V gave up 1 base and J gave up 6 bases; unmatched junction bases: 6. The germline V gene has CDR1 MGHRA and CDR2 YSYEKL. The CDR3 consists of 16 residues. CDR3 sequence reads: CASSQVLAGGGNEQFF. The CDR3 region has the DNA TGCGCCAGCAGCCAAGTGTTAGCGGGAGGCGGCAATGAGCAGTTCTTC.

The chain carries TRBV4-3 and TRBJ2-7; possibly TRBD1 for D (5 bases). The V and J ends lost 2 bases and 4 bases respectively, with 27 bases between them. Germline V gene data show CDR1 as LGHNA and CDR2 as YSLEER. This CDR3 comprises 19 residues. CDR3 loop: CASSQMPSALQTEPYEQYF. CDR3 nucleotide sequence: TGCGCCAGCAGCCAAATGCCCTCCGCCCTCCAGACAGAACCTTACGAGCAGTACTTC.

Notes on this clonotype: A much larger clone sits a single nucleotide away, making a read error possible. V is TRBV12-3 or TRBV12-4 and J is TRBJ2-5; 10 bases fit TRBD1. V gave up 5 bases and J gave up 11 bases; unmatched junction bases: 11. The CDR3 has 14 residues. This CDR3 reads CASSLGQGTMQQYF. The CDR3 bases are TGTGCCAGCAGTCTGGGACAGGGGACTATGCAGCAGTACTTC.